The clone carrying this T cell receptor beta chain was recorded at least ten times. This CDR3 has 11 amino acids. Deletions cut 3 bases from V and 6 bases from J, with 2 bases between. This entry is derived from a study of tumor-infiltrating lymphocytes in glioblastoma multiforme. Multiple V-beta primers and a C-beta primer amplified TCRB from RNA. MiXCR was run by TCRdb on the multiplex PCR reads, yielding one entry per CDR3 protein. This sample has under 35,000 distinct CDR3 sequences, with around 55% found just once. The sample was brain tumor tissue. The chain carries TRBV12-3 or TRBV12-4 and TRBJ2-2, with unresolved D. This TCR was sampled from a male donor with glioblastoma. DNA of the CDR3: TGTGCCAGCAGTTTCGCCGGGGAGCTGTTTTTT. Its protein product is CASSFAGELFF.